This T cell receptor (beta chain) was identified in a study of T cells after yellow fever vaccination. At the level of the study: SMART-Seq v4 Ultra Low Input served to prepare low-cell-number fractions. Study conclusions and caveats: The CD4 and CD8 compartments had a small share of their clonotypes in common. In post-booster samples, most primary-vaccination clones reappeared (roughly 96% CD4, approximately 91% CD8).

They built TCR cDNA with 5'RACE template switching, a step that put in a universal primer site and UMIs. Via MiXCR, TCRdb re-called the 5' RACE reads, giving one row per CDR3 protein. The profile shows under 80,000 distinct CDR3 sequences, about 7.8% of them singletons. Germline CDR1 is SGHTA and CDR2 is FQGNSA. The CDR3 totals 12 residues. Trimming took off 7 bases at V and 7 bases at J, with 11 bases between the two ends. Regarding this clonotype: Its antigen is unknown.

Source: CD8+ T cells sorted from PBMCs, taken 15 days after the yellow fever booster vaccination. This chain connects TRBV7-2 to TRBJ2-1, with D possibly being TRBD1 or TRBD2 (5 bases each). The origin of this receptor is a man in his thirties or forties who received the YFV17D yellow fever vaccine. The CDR3 DNA reads TGTGCCAGCACCGGGACGCCAAATGAGCAGTTCTTC. Encoded protein: CASTGTPNEQFF.